This T cell receptor (beta chain) was found in a study of cytomegalovirus exposure and HLA in healthy donors. Points on this clone: The antigen is unknown.

With 60 Vbeta and 13 Jbeta primers, the PCR was carried out. The assay was immunoSEQ multiplex PCR, and TCRdb's table has in-frame clones only and misses some. Here the sample spans around 160,000 clones, almost 80% being singletons. Study findings and constraints: Usually a TCR sequence was rare, but some public TCRs were found in many donors.

Germline V gene lookup returns CDR1 MGHRA and CDR2 YSYEKL. V was clipped by 1 base and J by 1 base, with 11 bases between them. The length of the CDR3 is 15 residues. The clonotype was recovered from a male donor in good health and CMV-seronegative. The material sequenced was PBMCs. V gene TRBV4-1 combines with J gene TRBJ2-7; D is ambiguous. This CDR3 is CASSQAPTASYEQYF. CDR3 bases: TGCGCCAGCAGCCAAGCCCCTACAGCATCCTACGAGCAGTACTTC.